Given below is one TCR beta chain in context. This clonotype appeared a few times. The clone's antigen remains unknown. No much larger clone exists at a distance of one base, and base qualities are not known. This specimen comes from a study of early T cells in non-severe SARS-CoV-2 infection (dated by TCRdb to the early 2020s). Regarding the research as a whole: TCR sequencing used bulk RNA from unsorted whole blood, so alpha and beta chains could not be paired. General study outcomes and caveats: VDJdb matching was skewed toward anti-spike CD8 responses, so virus-specific expansions were likely underestimated and private and CD4 specificities were missed.

Including cysteine and phenylalanine, the CDR3 has 14 amino acids. CDR3 DNA is the only sequence kept; it has 42 bases, read in frame from the first base. The junction shows trimming of 7 bases on V and 6 bases on J, and the gene matches do not reach 6 bases of it. For CDR1 and CDR2, the germline V gene lists MNHNS and SASEGT. Library preparation was by 5' RACE. Sequencing instrument: NextSeq 500. Unique molecular identifiers were attached to individual cDNA molecules in the TCR library protocol so that sequencing error and PCR bias could be corrected. Sequencing covered both TCR alpha and beta chains, and within each sample the abundances of alpha and beta sequences were tightly co-correlated. The authors' analysis ran thus. V gene, J gene and CDR3 annotation of TCR sequences was performed with Decombinator V4. Expanded TCRs were defined as changing significantly between any two time points under a Poisson model with p below 0.0001. TCR abundances were normalised to the total number of TCRs sequenced per sample and expressed as counts per million. MAIT TCRs were defined by TRAV1-2 paired with TRAJ12, TRAJ20 or TRAJ33, and iNKT TCRs by TRAV10 paired with TRAJ18. A search of VDJdb, accessed on 1 November 2021, was run for TCRs annotated to CMV, EBV and SARS-CoV-2, with TCRs annotated for multiple antigens excluded. TCRdb reprocessed the public reads (quality trimming at Q25 with fastp, clone calling with MiXCR) and kept in-frame beta chains. One record per CDR3 amino acid sequence lists the most common genes and DNA. What appears here as the V and J calls and clone size reflects TCRdb's work, not the paper's. This sample holds tens of thousands of distinct CDR3 sequences; around 9.1% were observed only once. The top ten clones comprise less than 5% of the sample.

Set within a cohort of healthcare workers in London, UK, this nested case-control study involved weekly PCR testing of nasopharyngeal swabs along with blood sampling. Healthcare workers were enrolled in the week of the UK lockdown, from 23 to 31 March 2020, and were followed every week for up to about 16 weeks. The sequencing sample was made of whole blood. The TCR sequence derives from an adult who was a healthcare worker with PCR-confirmed SARS-CoV-2 infection or an uninfected control (not recorded which). Recombination linked TRBV6-1 to TRBJ2-1; the junction holds 10 bases that match TRBD2. The nucleotide sequence is given as TGTGCCAGCATACCTAGCGGGAGCCGCAATGAGCAGTTCTTC. The translation is CASIPSGSRNEQFF.